This TCR beta chain was observed in a study of T-cell memory formation after mild COVID-19. Overall study context: The two donors had largely donor-specific TCR clusters. Study outcomes and limitations: The study found contracting CD4+ clones mainly in CM and EM and contracting CD8+ clones in EMRA. Pre-infection memory carried some responding clones, suggesting that cross-reactive memory joined.

In its sample, this clonotype was seen a few times. Its antigen is still unknown. cDNA libraries for TCR alpha and TCR beta, carrying sample barcodes and UMIs, came from 5'RACE with constant-segment primers. TCRdb re-derived calls from the 5' RACE reads in MiXCR, one entry per CDR3 protein. Of 45,000 to 65,000 distinct CDR3 sequences in the sample, roughly a tenth were seen once. This receptor was taken from an adult woman who had mild COVID-19 (a few samples of this study predate the infection). Cell type and time point are not known. The specimen was PBMCs or a T cell subset sorted from them (not recorded which).

CDR3 region: CASRREAGTTWTQYF. Here the CDR3 DNA reads TGTGCCAGTAGGAGAGAAGCGGGTACTACCTGGACCCAGTACTTC. This rearrangement joins TRBV19 to TRBJ2-5; weak D call: TRBD2 (6 bases). The V gene lost 6 bases and the J gene lost 7 bases, with 21 bases spanning the gap. Germline V lookup: CDR1 LNHDA, CDR2 SQIVND (reference sequence). The CDR3 spans 15 residues.